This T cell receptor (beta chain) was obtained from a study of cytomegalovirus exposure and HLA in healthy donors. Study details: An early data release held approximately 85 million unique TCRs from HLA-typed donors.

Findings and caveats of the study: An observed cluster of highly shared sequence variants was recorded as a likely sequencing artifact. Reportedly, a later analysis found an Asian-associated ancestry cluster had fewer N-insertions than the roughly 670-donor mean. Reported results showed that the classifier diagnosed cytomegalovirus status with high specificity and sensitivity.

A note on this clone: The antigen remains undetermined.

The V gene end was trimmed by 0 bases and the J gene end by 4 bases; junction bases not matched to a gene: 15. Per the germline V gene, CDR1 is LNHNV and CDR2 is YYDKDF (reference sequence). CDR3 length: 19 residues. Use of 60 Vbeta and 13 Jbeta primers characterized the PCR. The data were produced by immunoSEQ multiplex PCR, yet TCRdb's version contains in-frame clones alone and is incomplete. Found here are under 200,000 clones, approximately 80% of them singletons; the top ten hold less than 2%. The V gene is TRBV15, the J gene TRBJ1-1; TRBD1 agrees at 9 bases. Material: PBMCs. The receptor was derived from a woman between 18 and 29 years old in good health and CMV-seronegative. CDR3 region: CATSRDLLGDRVSGTEAFF. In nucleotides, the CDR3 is TGTGCCACCAGCAGAGATCTATTAGGGGACAGGGTAAGTGGCACTGAAGCTTTCTTT.